This T cell receptor beta chain came from a study of OX40 agonist ivuxolimab in advanced cancers. Overall study: A diagnosis of hepatocellular carcinoma, melanoma, renal cell or head and neck cancer was present in dose-escalation patients.

Sequencing was performed with immunoSEQ multiplex PCR; in TCRdb, only in-frame clones are kept and a portion is missing. The table lists around 36,000 clones, approximately 80% of them singletons. Drawing of blood for sampling happened at baseline, at cycle 4 day 1, and at cycle 7 day 1. Trimming pared 2 bases from V and 3 bases from J, leaving 5 bases between. Germline CDR1 and CDR2: MDHEN and SYDVKM. This CDR3 spans 12 amino acids. This clonotype originated in an adult with an advanced solid tumor such as melanoma, head and neck, liver or kidney cancer. The sequences come from CD4+ or CD8+ T cells sorted from blood, collected in a trial of the OX40 agonist ivuxolimab. The chain is built from TRBV28 and TRBJ2-7, with D hard to call. The CDR3 region is CASSLAIYEQYF. DNA for the CDR3: TGTGCCAGCAGTTTAGCGATCTACGAGCAGTACTTC. Full variable domain (rest looked up from reference TRBV28 and TRBJ2-7): DVKVTQSSRYLVKRTGEKVFLECVQDMDHENMFWYRQDPGLGLRLIYFSYDVKMKEKGDIPEGYSVSREKKERFSLILESASTNQTSMYLCASSLAIYEQYFGPGTRLTVT.